Following are 31 T cell receptor beta chains from one sample sequenced in a study of T cells in localized non-small cell lung cancer. The repertoire was sequenced with immunoSEQ multiplex PCR; TCRdb's copy has only in-frame clones and lacks some. This sample has about 20,000 clones, with more than 75% found just once. The specimen was PBMCs, collected before any cancer treatment. These receptors were obtained from a man between 40 and 70 years old with stage II squamous cell lung carcinoma.

V gene TRBV28 combines with J gene TRBJ2-7, with D maybe TRBD2 (6 bases). This CDR3 has 14 residues. Germline CDR1 MDHEN, CDR2 SYDVKM. Between the trimmed V and J ends, which lost 8 bases and 10 bases, there was a span of 24 bases. CDR3: CASASVRESSRQYF. The CDR3 DNA follows: TGTGCCAGCGCGAGCGTACGGGAGTCCTCTCGTCAGTACTTC.

The count of this clone is one. The V and J genes are TRBV25-1 and TRBJ2-2; 11 nucleotides match TRBD1. The CDR3 is made up of 15 amino acids. J was trimmed by 3 bases and V by 6 bases; bases with no gene match: 3. Germline CDR1 MGHDK, CDR2 SYGVNS. CDR3 in amino acids: CASSRDRGYTGELFF. The CDR3 DNA reads TGTGCCAGCAGCCGGGACAGGGGGTACACCGGGGAGCTGTTTTTT. Combining the CDR3 with reference TRBV25-1 and TRBJ2-2 gives the whole variable domain EADIYQTPRYLVIGTGKKITLECSQTMGHDKMYWYQQDPGMELHLIHYSYGVNSTEKGDLSSESTVSRIRTEHFPLTLESARPSHTSQYLCASSRDRGYTGELFFGEGSRLTVL.

The chain carries TRBV19 and TRBJ2-5; TRBD1 matches at 7 bases. The ends lost 3 bases at V and 2 bases at J; junction bases unmatched: 3. Germline V gives CDR1 LNHDA, CDR2 SQIVND (reference sequence). The CDR3 is 14 residues long. This chain's CDR3 is CASSIIQGQETQYF. CDR3 bases: TGTGCCAGTAGTATCATACAGGGGCAAGAGACCCAGTACTTC.

In its sample, this clone was seen once. The chain couples TRBV29-1 to TRBJ1-1; D is ambiguous. The CDR3 runs 14 residues. Germline CDR1 SQVTM, CDR2 ANQGSEA. V was cut by 5 bases and J by 0 bases, with 13 bases left in between. The CDR3 reads CSVYGEQMNTEAFF. DNA of the CDR3: TGCAGCGTTTACGGAGAACAGATGAACACTGAAGCTTTCTTT.

This clone has a handful of counts. The chain couples TRBV6-1 to TRBJ1-2; D gene uncertain. This CDR3 has 10 amino acids. Germline CDR1 and CDR2: MNHNS and SASEGT. V lost 2 bases, J lost 10 bases, and 5 bases lay in between. The CDR3 DNA sequence: TGTGCCAGCAGTGAAACCATCTACACCTTC. Translated, it gives CASSETIYTF.

CDR3 bases: TGTGCCAGCATCGGGACTAGGGGGGAATACTACGAGCAGTACTTC. This gives the protein CASIGTRGEYYEQYF. The chain recombines TRBV28 with TRBJ2-7, with TRBD2 identical over 8 bases. Germline CDR1 reads MDHEN; CDR2 reads SYDVKM. Trimming removed 7 bases from V and 3 bases from J; junction bases left unmatched: 11. The CDR3 consists of 15 residues.

The chain has TRBV21-1 and TRBJ1-2. TRBV21-1 is labeled a pseudogene. The CDR3 is 10 residues long. DNA for the CDR3: TGTGCCAGCAGCAGTTATGGCTACACCTTC. Protein: CASSSYGYTF.

This CDR3 reads CASSQGEETQYF. The CDR3 nucleotides read TGTGCCAGCAGCCAGGGTGAAGAGACCCAGTACTTC. The chain is built from TRBV6-1 and TRBJ2-5; TRBD1 might be the D (5 bases). V was shortened by 6 bases and J by 3 bases, with 8 bases between the two germline ends. Germline V CDR1 and CDR2: MNHNS, SASEGT. There are 12 residues in the CDR3.

V and J are TRBV21-1 and TRBJ2-3; the DNA was not used to check the table's D call, TRBD1. TRBV21-1 counts as a pseudogene. The CDR3 sequence is 15 residues long. CDR3 sequence: CASSTGQGGRDTQYF. DNA for the CDR3: TGTGCCAGCAGCACCGGACAGGGTGGGCGGGATACGCAGTATTTT.

V usage is TRBV27 and J usage is TRBJ2-5, with D perhaps matching TRBD1 or TRBD2 (5 bases each). V dropped 2 bases and J dropped 2 bases, with 18 bases sitting between them. The CDR3 has 17 residues. In germline, CDR1 is MNHEY, CDR2 SMNVEV (reference sequence). CDR3 bases: TGTGCCAGCAGTTTAGGGGGAAAAGGGGTGTCTCAAGAGACCCAGTACTTC. Residues: CASSLGGKGVSQETQYF.

The chain links TRBV5-5 to TRBJ2-7; TRBD2 agrees at 7 bases. The trim removed 1 base at V and 6 bases at J, leaving 10 bases unmatched. This CDR3 region has 15 residues. The germline gives CDR1 SGHKS, CDR2 YYEKEE (reference sequence). The DNA for the CDR3 is TGTGCCAGCAGCTTGACTGGCGGGAGTCCGTCCGAGCAGTACTTC. Protein product: CASSLTGGSPSEQYF.

The chain couples TRBV5-5 to TRBJ2-2, with a tentative D call TRBD2 (5 bases). Looked up from germline, CDR1 is SGHKS and CDR2 is YYEKEE (reference sequence). V lost 4 bases to trimming and J lost 6 bases, with 10 bases between them. The CDR3 covers 13 residues. Here the CDR3 reads CASSTGLSGELFF. CDR3 nucleotide sequence: TGTGCCAGCAGCACCGGACTGTCCGGGGAGCTGTTTTTT.

This chain joins TRBV2 and TRBJ2-7; D is unresolved. CDR1 and CDR2 from the germline V gene are SNHLY and FYNNEI. The CDR3 runs to 17 residues. V lost 6 bases and J lost 2, with 23 bases in between. The CDR3 is CASSDPPAVLLAYEQYF. The CDR3 nucleotides read TGTGCCAGCAGCGATCCACCGGCGGTACTTCTTGCCTACGAGCAGTACTTC.

V and J are TRBV7-2 and TRBJ2-2; D is tentatively TRBD1 or TRBD2 (6 bases each). The CDR3 length is 16 residues. The germline V gene has CDR1 SGHTA and CDR2 FQGNSA. Trimming took off 5 bases at V and 3 bases at J, with 16 bases between the two ends. DNA for the CDR3: TGTGCCAGCAGCCGCCGGGGGCCTCCACACACCGGGGAGCTGTTTTTT. Its translation: CASSRRGPPHTGELFF.

The chain employs TRBV12-5 and TRBJ2-7; D not certain. Germline loops: CDR1 LGHNT, CDR2 FRNRAP. Trimming pared 3 bases from V and 5 bases from J, leaving 5 bases between. CDR3 length: 11 amino acids. In nucleotides, the CDR3 is TGTGCTAGTGGTTTAGAGGACGAGCAGTACTTC. Translating it yields CASGLEDEQYF.

This chain joins TRBV5-1 and TRBJ1-2; 7 bases fit TRBD1. The CDR3 runs to 14 residues. The germline V gene encodes CDR1 SGHRS and CDR2 YFSETQ. With 4 bases clipped from V and 4 bases from J, the junction kept 7 bases outside the gene matches. CDR3: CASSETGFGYGYTF. The CDR3 coding sequence is TGCGCCAGCAGCGAGACAGGGTTTGGCTATGGCTACACCTTC.

Notes on this clone: The sample has other DNA sequences that encode this CDR3 too. This chain joins TRBV4-3 and TRBJ2-3, with 7 bases fitting TRBD2. Germline V gene data show CDR1 as LGHNA and CDR2 as YSLEER. This CDR3 spans 16 amino acids. With V trimmed by 0 bases and J by 2 bases, 5 bases remained unmatched. The CDR3 region has the DNA TGCGCCAGCAGCCAAGACGCTAGCGGCCCCACAGATACGCAGTATTTT. It is translated as CASSQDASGPTDTQYF.

This clone was counted once. The chain employs TRBV5-6 and TRBJ2-7; the D gene is possibly TRBD2 (6 bases). Trimming cost V 2 bases and J 3 bases, with 9 bases left between them. The CDR3 sequence is 13 residues long. From germline, CDR1 is SGHDT and CDR2 YYEEEE. CDR3 DNA sequence: TGTGCCAGCAGCTTAAGGAGGGTCTACGAGCAGTACTTC. The encoded protein is CASSLRRVYEQYF.

This chain joins TRBV2 and TRBJ1-1; D call uncertain. CDR1 and CDR2 (germline): SNHLY, FYNNEI. The CDR3 contains 15 residues. The V end was cut by 1 base, the J end by 1 base, with 10 bases between. The CDR3 sequence: CASSEGQIPNTEAFF. Here the CDR3 DNA reads TGTGCCAGCAGTGAAGGACAAATCCCGAACACTGAAGCTTTCTTT.

The chain uses TRBV5-6 and TRBJ2-6, with D unclear. Trimming took off 9 bases at V and 4 bases at J, with 17 bases between the two ends. The CDR3 has 15 amino acids. Germline V gives CDR1 SGHDT, CDR2 YYEEEE. The CDR3 coding sequence is TGTGCCACCTATTTGTGGGCGGAAGGGGCCAACGTCCTGACTTTC. Translation gives CATYLWAEGANVLTF.

CDR3 sequence (DNA): TGTGCCAGCAGTTTACCTCCGGTGCCAGATACGCAGTATTTT. It is translated as CASSLPPVPDTQYF. The rearrangement uses TRBV28 and TRBJ2-3; D remains ambiguous. Trimming cost V 2 bases and J 4 bases, with 10 bases left between them. Germline assignment: CDR1 MDHEN and CDR2 SYDVKM. The CDR3 contains 14 residues.

The count of this clone is one. The CDR3 coding sequence is TGTGCCAGCTCACCACGAGATGTAACAGATACGCAGTATTTT. Translation: CASSPRDVTDTQYF. The chain uses TRBV18 and TRBJ2-3, with D uncertain. This CDR3 contains 14 residues. CDR1 is KGHSH and CDR2 is LQKENI in the germline V gene. With 1 base removed from V and 3 bases from J, the gap between germline ends came to 8 bases.

V usage is TRBV19 and J usage is TRBJ1-2; the D is unclear. The length of the CDR3 is 12 residues. CDR1 is LNHDA and CDR2 is SQIVND in the germline V gene (reference sequence). V lost 1 base, J lost 8 bases, and 8 bases lay in between. The CDR3 here is CASSIGEGGYTF. The DNA for the CDR3 is TGTGCCAGTAGTATAGGGGAAGGAGGCTACACCTTC.

The chain links TRBV27 to TRBJ1-5; tentatively, D is TRBD1 (5 bases). The CDR3 extends over 14 amino acids. V lost 6 bases and J 7 bases, leaving 16 bases between the germline ends. CDR1 MNHEY and CDR2 SMNVEV come from the germline V gene (reference sequence). CDR3 amino acids: CASSQGLGIQPQHF. CDR3 sequence (DNA): TGTGCCAGCAGCCAGGGCCTAGGGATCCAGCCCCAGCATTTT.

This chain connects TRBV9 to TRBJ2-7; TRBD2 matches at 8 bases. With 0 bases clipped from V and 3 bases from J, the junction kept 8 bases outside the gene matches. Germline V gene data show CDR1 as SGDLS and CDR2 as YYNGEE. CDR3 size: 16 residues. For the CDR3, the DNA is TGTGCCAGCAGCGTAGGCGGAGCGGGGGCCCTCTACGAGCAGTACTTC. Translated, it gives CASSVGGAGALYEQYF.

This clone came up once. The chain couples TRBV10-3 to TRBJ1-4; 7 bases are a match to TRBD1. Germline lookup yields CDR1 ENHRY and CDR2 SYGVKD. Unmatched junction bases numbered 5, after V lost 0 bases and J lost 7 bases. The CDR3 sequence is 15 residues long. The CDR3 DNA sequence: TGTGCCATCAGTGAGTCGACAGGGATGGGTGAAAAACTGTTTTTT. Its translation: CAISESTGMGEKLFF.

The chain uses TRBV5-1 and TRBJ2-5; 7 bases are shared with TRBD2. The length of the CDR3 is 14 residues. Germline CDR1 is SGHRS and CDR2 is YFSETQ. With V trimmed by 5 bases and J by 1 base, 5 bases remained unmatched. The CDR3 here is CASSPRLAQETQYF. The CDR3 DNA reads as TGCGCCAGCAGTCCTCGACTAGCCCAAGAGACCCAGTACTTC.

The chain carries TRBV5-4 and TRBJ2-5; D perhaps matches TRBD2 (5 bases). V was trimmed by 4 bases and J by 2 bases, leaving 12 bases between them. The CDR3 covers 14 residues. CDR1 is SGHNT, CDR2 YYREEE, per germline (reference sequence). CDR3 residues: CASSGSTRQETQYF. CDR3 DNA: TGTGCCAGCAGCGGTTCAACTAGGCAAGAGACCCAGTACTTC. Full variable domain (outside the CDR3, taken from reference TRBV5-4 and TRBJ2-5): ETGVTQSPTHLIKTRGQQVTLRCSSQSGHNTVSWYQQALGQGPQFIFQYYREEENGRGNFPPRFSGLQFPNYSSELNVNALELDDSALYLCASSGSTRQETQYFGPGTRLLVL.

The V and J genes are TRBV2 and TRBJ2-3; 9 bases are a match to TRBD2. The V gene end was trimmed by 4 bases and the J gene end by 3 bases; junction bases not matched to a gene: 2. The CDR3 loop spans 14 amino acids. Germline V CDR1 and CDR2: SNHLY, FYNNEI. The chain's CDR3 is CASSGLADTDTQYF. The CDR3 nucleotides read TGTGCCAGCAGTGGACTAGCGGATACAGATACGCAGTATTTT.

The rearrangement joins TRBV23-1 to TRBJ2-3; D call uncertain. TRBV23-1 is noted as an ORF with a role that remains uncertain. The CDR3 is 18 amino acids. V shed 1 base and J shed 0 bases, with 17 bases lying between them. CDR3 sequence (DNA): TGCGCCAGCAGTCAATGGGCCGCGCTGACACCCAGCACAGATACGCAGTATTTT. Translated: CASSQWAALTPSTDTQYF.

The rearrangement uses TRBV5-4 and TRBJ1-2; the D is unclear. V was clipped by 0 bases and J by 6 bases, with 15 bases between them. This CDR3 is 15 amino acids long. Germline V lookup: CDR1 SGHNT, CDR2 YYREEE (reference sequence). DNA of the CDR3: TGTGCCAGCAGCTTGGTTCGGGTGGAATTGGATGGCTACACCTTC. Translating it yields CASSLVRVELDGYTF.